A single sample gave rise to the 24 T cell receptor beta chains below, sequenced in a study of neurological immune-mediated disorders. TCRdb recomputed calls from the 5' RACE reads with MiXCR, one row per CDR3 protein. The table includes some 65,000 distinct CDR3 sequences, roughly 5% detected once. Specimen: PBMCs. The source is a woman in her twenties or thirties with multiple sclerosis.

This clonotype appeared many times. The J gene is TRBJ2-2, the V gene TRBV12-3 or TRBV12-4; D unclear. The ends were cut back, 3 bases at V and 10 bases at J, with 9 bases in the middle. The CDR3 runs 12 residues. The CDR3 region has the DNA TGTGCCAGCAGTTTTGTCCCCGTGGAGCTGTTTTTT. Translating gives CASSFVPVELFF.

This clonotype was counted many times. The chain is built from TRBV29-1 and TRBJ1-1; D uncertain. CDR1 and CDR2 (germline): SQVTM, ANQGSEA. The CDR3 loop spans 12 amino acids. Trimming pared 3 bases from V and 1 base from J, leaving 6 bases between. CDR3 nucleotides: TGCAGCGTTGATCTCGGGAACACTGAAGCTTTCTTT. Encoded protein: CSVDLGNTEAFF.

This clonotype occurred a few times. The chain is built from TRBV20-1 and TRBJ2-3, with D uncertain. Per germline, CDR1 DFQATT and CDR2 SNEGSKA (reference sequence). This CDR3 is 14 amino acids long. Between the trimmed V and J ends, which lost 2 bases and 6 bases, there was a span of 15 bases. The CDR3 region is CSARRAPAVDTQYF. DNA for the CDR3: TGCAGTGCTAGACGGGCCCCCGCTGTGGATACGCAGTATTTT.

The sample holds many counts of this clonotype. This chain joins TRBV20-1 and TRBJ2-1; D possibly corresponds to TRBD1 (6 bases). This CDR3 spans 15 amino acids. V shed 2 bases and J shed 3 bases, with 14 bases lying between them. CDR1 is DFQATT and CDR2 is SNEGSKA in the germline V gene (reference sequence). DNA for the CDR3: TGCAGTGCTAGAAGTCCCTTACAGGGCTACAATGAGCAGTTCTTC. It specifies CSARSPLQGYNEQFF.

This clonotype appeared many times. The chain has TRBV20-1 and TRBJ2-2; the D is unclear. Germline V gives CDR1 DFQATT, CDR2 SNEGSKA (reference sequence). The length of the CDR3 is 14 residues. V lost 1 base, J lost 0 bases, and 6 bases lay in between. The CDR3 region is CSARGPANTGELFF. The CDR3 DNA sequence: TGCAGTGCTAGAGGGCCCGCGAACACCGGGGAGCTGTTTTTT.

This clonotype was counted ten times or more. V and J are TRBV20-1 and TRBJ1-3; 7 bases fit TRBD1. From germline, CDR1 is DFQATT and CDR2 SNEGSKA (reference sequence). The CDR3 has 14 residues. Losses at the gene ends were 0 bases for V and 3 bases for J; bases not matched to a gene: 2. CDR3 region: CSARDDRVGNTIYF. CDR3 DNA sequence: TGCAGTGCTAGAGACGACAGGGTTGGAAACACCATATATTTT.

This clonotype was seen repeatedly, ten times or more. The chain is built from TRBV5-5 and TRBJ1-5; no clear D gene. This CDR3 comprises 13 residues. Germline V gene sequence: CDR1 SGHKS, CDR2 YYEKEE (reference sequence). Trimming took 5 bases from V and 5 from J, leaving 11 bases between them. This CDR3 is CASSSDTDQPQHF. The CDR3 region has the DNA TGTGCCAGCAGTTCGGATACGGATCAGCCCCAGCATTTT.

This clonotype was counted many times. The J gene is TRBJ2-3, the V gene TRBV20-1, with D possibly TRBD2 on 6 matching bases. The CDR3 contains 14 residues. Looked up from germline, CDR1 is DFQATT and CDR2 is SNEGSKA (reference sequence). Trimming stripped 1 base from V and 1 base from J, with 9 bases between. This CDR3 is CSARVLAGTDTQYF. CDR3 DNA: TGCAGTGCTAGAGTACTAGCAGGCACAGATACGCAGTATTTT.

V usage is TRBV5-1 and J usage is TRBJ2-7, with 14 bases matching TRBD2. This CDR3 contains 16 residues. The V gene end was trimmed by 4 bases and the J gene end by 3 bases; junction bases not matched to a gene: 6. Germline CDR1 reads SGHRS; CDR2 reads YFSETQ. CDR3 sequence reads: CASSPGGTSGGYEQYF. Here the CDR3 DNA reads TGCGCCAGCAGCCCCGGGGGGACTAGCGGGGGCTACGAGCAGTACTTC.

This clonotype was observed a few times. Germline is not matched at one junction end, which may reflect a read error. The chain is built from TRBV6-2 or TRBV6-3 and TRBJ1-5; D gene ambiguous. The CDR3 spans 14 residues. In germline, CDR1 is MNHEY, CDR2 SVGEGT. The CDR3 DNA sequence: TGTGCCAGCAGCCCCGCCTTGGGCAATCAGCCCCAGAATTTT. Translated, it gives CASSPALGNQPQNF.

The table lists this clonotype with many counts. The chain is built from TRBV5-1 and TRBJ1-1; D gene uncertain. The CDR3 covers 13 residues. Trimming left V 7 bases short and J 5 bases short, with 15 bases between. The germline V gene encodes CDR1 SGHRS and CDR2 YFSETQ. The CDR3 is CASGQGPLTEAFF. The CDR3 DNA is TGCGCCAGCGGCCAAGGGCCCTTGACTGAAGCTTTCTTT.

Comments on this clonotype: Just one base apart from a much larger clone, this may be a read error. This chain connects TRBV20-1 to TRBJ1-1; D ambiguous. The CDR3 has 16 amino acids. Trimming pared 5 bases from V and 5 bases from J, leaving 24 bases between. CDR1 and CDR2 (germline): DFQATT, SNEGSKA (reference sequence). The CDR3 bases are TGCAGTGCTGCCCCTCGTCGACATGGTTTTGGGACTGAAGCTTTCTTT. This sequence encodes CSAAPRRHGFGTEAFF.

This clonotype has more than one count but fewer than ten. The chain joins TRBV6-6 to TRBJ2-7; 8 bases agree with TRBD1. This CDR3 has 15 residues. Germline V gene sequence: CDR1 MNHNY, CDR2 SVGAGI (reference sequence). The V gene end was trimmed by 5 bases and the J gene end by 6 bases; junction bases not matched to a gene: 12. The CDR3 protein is CASSNLQGVGGEQYF. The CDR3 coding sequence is TGTGCCAGCAGTAACCTACAGGGGGTGGGCGGCGAGCAGTACTTC.

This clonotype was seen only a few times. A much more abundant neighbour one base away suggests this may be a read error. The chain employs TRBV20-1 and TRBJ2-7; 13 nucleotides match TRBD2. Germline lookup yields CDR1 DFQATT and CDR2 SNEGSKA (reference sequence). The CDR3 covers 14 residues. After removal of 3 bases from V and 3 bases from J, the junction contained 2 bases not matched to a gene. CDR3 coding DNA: TGCAGTGCTAGGTGGACTAGCGGGGGCTACGAGCAGTACTTC. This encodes CSARWTSGGYEQYF.

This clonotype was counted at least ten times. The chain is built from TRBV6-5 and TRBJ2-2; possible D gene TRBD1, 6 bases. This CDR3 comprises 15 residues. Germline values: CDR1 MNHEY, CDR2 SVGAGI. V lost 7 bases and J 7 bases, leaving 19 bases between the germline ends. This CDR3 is CASTYSPGAGGELFF. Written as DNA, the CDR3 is TGTGCCAGCACCTACTCGCCAGGGGCTGGCGGGGAGCTGTTTTTT.

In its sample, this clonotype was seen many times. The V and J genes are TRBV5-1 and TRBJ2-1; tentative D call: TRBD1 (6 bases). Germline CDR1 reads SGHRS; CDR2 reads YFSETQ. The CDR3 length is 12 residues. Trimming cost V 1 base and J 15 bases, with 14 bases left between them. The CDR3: CASSLRQVNWFF. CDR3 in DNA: TGCGCCAGCAGCTTGAGACAGGTGAACTGGTTCTTC.

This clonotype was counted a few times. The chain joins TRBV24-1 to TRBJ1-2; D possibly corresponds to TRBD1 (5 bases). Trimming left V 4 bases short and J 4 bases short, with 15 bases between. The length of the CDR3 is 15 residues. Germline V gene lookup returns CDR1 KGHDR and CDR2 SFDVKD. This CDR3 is CATSDPSGTSYGYTF. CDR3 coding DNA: TGTGCCACCAGTGACCCCAGTGGGACCTCCTATGGCTACACCTTC.

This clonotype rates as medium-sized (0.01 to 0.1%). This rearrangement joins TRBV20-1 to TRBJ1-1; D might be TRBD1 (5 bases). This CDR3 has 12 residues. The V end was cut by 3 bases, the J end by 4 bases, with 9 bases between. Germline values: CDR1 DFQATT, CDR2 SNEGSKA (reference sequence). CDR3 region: CSASRESTEAFF. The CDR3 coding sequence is TGCAGTGCTAGCAGGGAGAGCACTGAAGCTTTCTTT.

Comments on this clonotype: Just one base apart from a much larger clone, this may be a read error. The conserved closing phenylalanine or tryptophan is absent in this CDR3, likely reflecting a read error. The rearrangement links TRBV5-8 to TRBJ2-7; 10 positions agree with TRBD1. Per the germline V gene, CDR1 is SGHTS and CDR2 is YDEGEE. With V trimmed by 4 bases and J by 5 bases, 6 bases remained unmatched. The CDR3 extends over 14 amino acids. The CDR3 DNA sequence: TGTGCCAGCAGCCCCGGGACAGGGGTAGACGAGCAGTACCTC. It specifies CASSPGTGVDEQYL.

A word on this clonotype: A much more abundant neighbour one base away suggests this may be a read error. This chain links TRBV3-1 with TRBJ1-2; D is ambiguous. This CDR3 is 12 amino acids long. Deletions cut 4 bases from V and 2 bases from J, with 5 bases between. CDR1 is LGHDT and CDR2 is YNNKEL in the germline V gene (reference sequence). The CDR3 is CASSRQNYGYTF. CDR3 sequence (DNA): TGTGCCAGCAGCCGTCAGAACTATGGCTACACCTTC. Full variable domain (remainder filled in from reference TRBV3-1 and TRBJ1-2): DTAVSQTPKYLVTQMGNDKSIKCEQNLGHDTMYWYKQDSKKFLKIMFSYNNKELIINETVPNRFSPKSPDKAHLNLHINSLELGDSAVYFCASSRQNYGYTFGSGTRLTVV.

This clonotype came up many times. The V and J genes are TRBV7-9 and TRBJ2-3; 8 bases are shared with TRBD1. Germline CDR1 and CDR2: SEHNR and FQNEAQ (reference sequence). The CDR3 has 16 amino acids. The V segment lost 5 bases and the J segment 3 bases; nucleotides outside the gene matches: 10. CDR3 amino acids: CASSPFTGGWTDTQYF. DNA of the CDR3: TGTGCCAGCAGCCCATTTACAGGGGGATGGACAGATACGCAGTATTTT.

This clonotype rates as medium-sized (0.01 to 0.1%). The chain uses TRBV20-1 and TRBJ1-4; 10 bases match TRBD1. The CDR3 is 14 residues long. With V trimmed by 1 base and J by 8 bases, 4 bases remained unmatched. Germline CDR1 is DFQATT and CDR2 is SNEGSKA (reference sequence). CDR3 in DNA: TGCAGTGCTAGAGGGACAGGGGGTAGCGAAAAACTGTTTTTT. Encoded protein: CSARGTGGSEKLFF.

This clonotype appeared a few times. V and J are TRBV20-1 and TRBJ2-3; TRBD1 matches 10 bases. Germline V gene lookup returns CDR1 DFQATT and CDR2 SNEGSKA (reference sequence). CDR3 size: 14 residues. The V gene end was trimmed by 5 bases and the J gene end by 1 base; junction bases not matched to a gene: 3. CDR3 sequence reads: CSASGTGGTDTQYF. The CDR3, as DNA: TGCAGTGCTTCCGGGACAGGGGGCACAGATACGCAGTATTTT.

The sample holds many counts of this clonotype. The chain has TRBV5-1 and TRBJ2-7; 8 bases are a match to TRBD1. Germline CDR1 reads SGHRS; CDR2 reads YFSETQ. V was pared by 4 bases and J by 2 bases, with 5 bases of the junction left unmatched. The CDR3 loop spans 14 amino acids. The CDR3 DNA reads TGCGCCAGCAGCACCGGACAGGGCCCCTACGAGCAGTACTTC. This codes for CASSTGQGPYEQYF.